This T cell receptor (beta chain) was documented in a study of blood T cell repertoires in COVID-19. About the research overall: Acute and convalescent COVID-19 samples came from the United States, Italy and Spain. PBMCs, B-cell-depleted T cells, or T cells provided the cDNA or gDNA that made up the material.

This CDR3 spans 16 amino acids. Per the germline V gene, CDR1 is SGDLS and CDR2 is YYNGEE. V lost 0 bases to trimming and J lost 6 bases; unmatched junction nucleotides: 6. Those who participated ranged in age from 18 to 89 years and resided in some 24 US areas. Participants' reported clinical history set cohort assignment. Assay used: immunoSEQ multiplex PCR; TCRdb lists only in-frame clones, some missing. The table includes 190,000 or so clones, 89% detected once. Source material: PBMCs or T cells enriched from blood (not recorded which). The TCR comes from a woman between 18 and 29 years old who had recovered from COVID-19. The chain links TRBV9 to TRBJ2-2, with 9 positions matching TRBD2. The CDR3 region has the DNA TGTGCCAGCAGCGTAGGTGCGGGGGGGCTGGCCGGGGAGCTGTTTTTT. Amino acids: CASSVGAGGLAGELFF.